The sample holds one count of the clone carrying this TCR beta chain. The data were taken from a study of blood T cell repertoires in COVID-19. The overall study: The samples span acute and convalescent COVID-19 from the United States, Italy and Spain.

CDR3 length equals 15 residues. Germline-derived CDR1 and CDR2 are MNHEY and SVGAGI. V lost 3 bases and J lost 4, with 15 bases in between. Authors' data handling: Reference gene primers were amplified, and this amplification served to estimate nucleated cell counts. The protocol was immunoSEQ multiplex PCR, while the TCRdb copy is restricted to in-frame clones and leaves out a portion. The V and J calls and clone size come from that table; D and trimming were worked out from the DNA. This sample carries around 130,000 clones, 84% of them seen once, and the ten largest clones take about 12%. The chain combines TRBV6-5 with TRBJ1-1; a weak D match, TRBD1 (5 bases). The sample was peripheral blood. This TCR derives from a woman aged 60-75 years with acute or convalescent COVID-19. The CDR3 nucleotides read TGTGCCAGCAGTTATAGTCCTGGGGGAGGCACTGAAGCTTTCTTT. The encoded protein is CASSYSPGGGTEAFF.